This TCR beta chain was obtained from a study of radiotherapy plus CTLA-4 blockade in lung cancer. Across the whole study: For 18% of patients, objective responses occurred, and roughly 31% had disease control.

Per the germline V gene, CDR1 is LGHNA and CDR2 is YSLEER. The CDR3 consists of 15 residues. Trimming removed 2 bases from V and 2 bases from J; junction bases left unmatched: 3. Points on this clone: Its antigen is unknown.

Overall study results and limits: Early shifts in blood T cell clones, with interferon-beta, reportedly predicted response best. In blood, tumor-derived TCR clones expanded after radiotherapy plus ipilimumab.

The protocol was immunoSEQ multiplex PCR, while the TCRdb copy is restricted to in-frame clones and leaves out a portion. The sample lists about 62,000 clones, 70% to 80% occurring once. Patients had chemo-refractory metastatic non-small-cell lung cancer and received focal radiation plus CTLA-4 blockade that used ipilimumab. The chain uses TRBV4-3 and TRBJ2-7; TRBD2 matches at 10 bases. The source was peripheral blood, collected from a patient treated with radiotherapy plus ipilimumab. This TCR derives from a human donor with non-small cell lung cancer who had a complete response to radiotherapy plus ipilimumab. CDR3 DNA: TGCGCCAGCAGCCAACTCAGCGGGGGGGCCTACGAGCAGTACTTC. As protein: CASSQLSGGAYEQYF.